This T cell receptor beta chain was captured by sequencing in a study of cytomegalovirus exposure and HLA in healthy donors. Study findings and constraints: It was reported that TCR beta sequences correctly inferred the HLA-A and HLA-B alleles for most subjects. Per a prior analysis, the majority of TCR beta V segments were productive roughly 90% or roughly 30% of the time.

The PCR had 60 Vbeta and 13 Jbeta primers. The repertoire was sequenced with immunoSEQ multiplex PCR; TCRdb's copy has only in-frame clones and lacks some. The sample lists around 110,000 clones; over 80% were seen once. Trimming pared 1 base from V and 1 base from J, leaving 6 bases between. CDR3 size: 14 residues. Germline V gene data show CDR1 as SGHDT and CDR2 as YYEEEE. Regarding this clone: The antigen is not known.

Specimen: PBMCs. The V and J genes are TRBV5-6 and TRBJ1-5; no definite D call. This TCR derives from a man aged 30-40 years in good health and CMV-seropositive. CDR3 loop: CASSLIGSNQPQHF. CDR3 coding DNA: TGTGCCAGCAGCTTGATCGGGAGCAATCAGCCCCAGCATTTT.